The 6 T cell receptor beta chains below all came from one sample that was sequenced in a study of T cell responses to AZD1222 COVID-19 vaccine. Clones were read by immunoSEQ multiplex PCR, and TCRdb kept only the in-frame ones, dropping some. The data show about 100,000 clones, about 90% seen once. Sequenced here: peripheral blood, sampled on day 0 of MenACWY control vaccination. These receptors were taken from an adult in good health.

This sequence joins TRBV9 and TRBJ2-1; 11 bases map to TRBD2. The CDR3 contains 17 residues. With 3 bases clipped from V and 3 bases from J, the junction kept 8 bases outside the gene matches. Germline assignment: CDR1 SGDLS and CDR2 YYNGEE. CDR3 in DNA: TGTGCCAGCAGCGGCGCCCTAGCGGGGGGCCTCTACAATGAGCAGTTCTTC. It is translated as CASSGALAGGLYNEQFF.

The V gene is TRBV4-1, the J gene TRBJ2-7; 9 bases are a match to TRBD2. V shed 5 bases and J 5 bases; nucleotides not matched to a gene: 10. Per germline, CDR1 MGHRA and CDR2 YSYEKL. The CDR3 is 15 residues long. CDR3 nucleotide sequence: TGCGCCAGCAGCTCCAAACTAGCGGGTAACGACGAGCAGTACTTC. Translating gives CASSSKLAGNDEQYF.

The chain is built from TRBV5-6 and TRBJ2-5; 13 nucleotides line up with TRBD2. The CDR3 covers 14 residues. V was clipped by 2 bases and J by 10 bases; unmatched bases: 5. CDR1 is SGHDT and CDR2 is YYEEEE in the germline V gene. CDR3 sequence reads: CASSLLAGGKGQYF. CDR3 nucleotides: TGTGCCAGCAGCTTACTAGCGGGGGGGAAGGGCCAGTACTTC.

The V call is TRBV28, the J call TRBJ1-4; D call uncertain. Trimming took 7 bases from V and 1 from J, leaving 7 bases between them. The germline V gene has CDR1 MDHEN and CDR2 SYDVKM. This CDR3 is 13 amino acids long. CDR3 residues: CASNPGTNEKLFF. The CDR3 region has the DNA TGTGCCAGCAACCCCGGAACTAATGAAAAACTGTTTTTT.

The J gene is TRBJ2-7, the V gene TRBV30; either TRBD1 or TRBD2 may supply D (5 bases each). Trimming took 1 base from V and 0 from J, leaving 10 bases between them. Germline values: CDR1 GTSNPN, CDR2 SVGIG (reference sequence). The CDR3 has 14 amino acids. The CDR3 DNA follows: TGTGCCTGGAGTGGAGGGGTTGTCTCCTACGAGCAGTACTTC. It yields the protein CAWSGGVVSYEQYF.

The chain links TRBV6-5 to TRBJ1-2, with a weak D call TRBD1 (6 bases). The V gene's germline CDR1 is MNHEY and CDR2 SVGAGI. Trimming stripped 6 bases from V and 3 bases from J, with 14 bases between. CDR3 length equals 14 residues. In DNA form, the CDR3 reads TGTGCCAGCAGCGCCCAGGGACACGACTATGGCTACACCTTC. This translates into CASSAQGHDYGYTF.